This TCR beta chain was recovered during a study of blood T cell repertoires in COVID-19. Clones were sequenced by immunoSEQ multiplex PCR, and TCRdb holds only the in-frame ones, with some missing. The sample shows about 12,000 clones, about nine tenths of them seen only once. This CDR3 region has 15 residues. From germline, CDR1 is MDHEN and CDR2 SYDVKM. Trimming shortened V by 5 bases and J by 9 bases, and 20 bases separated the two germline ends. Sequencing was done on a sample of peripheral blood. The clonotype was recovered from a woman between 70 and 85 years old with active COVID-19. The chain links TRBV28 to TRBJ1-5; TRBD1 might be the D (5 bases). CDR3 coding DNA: TGTGCCAGCAGTATCGGGACTCCCAGTAGGACGCCCCAGCATTTT. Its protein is CASSIGTPSRTPQHF.